Given below is one T cell receptor beta chain in context. The data belong to a study of cytotoxic CD8 clonotypes in ibrutinib-treated CLL. The data were produced by immunoSEQ multiplex PCR, yet TCRdb's version contains in-frame clones alone and is incomplete. The table has 58,000 or so clones, 57% seen once. The input for sequencing was PBMCs, taken after 12 months of ibrutinib treatment. This receptor was identified in a human donor with chronic lymphocytic leukemia.

The CDR3 loop reads CASSAGAGGYEQYF. The CDR3 DNA reads as TGTGCCAGCAGTGCCGGGGCAGGGGGGTACGAGCAGTACTTC. This chain joins TRBV6-5 and TRBJ2-7; tentatively, D is TRBD1 (7 bases). V was pared by 5 bases and J by 4 bases, with 15 bases between. Germline lookup yields CDR1 MNHEY and CDR2 SVGAGI. The CDR3 is made up of 14 amino acids.